Shown below are 21 T cell receptor beta chains from a single sample sequenced in a study of long-term antiretroviral therapy in people with HIV. Version v3.0 of the immunoSEQ assay was performed at survey level. Clones were sequenced by immunoSEQ multiplex PCR, and TCRdb holds only the in-frame ones, with some missing. Of 20,000 to 25,000 clones in the sample, roughly 86% were seen once. The sequencing used unsorted PBMCs, collected approximately 2.5 years after starting antiretroviral therapy. These receptors were obtained from a woman in her fifties or sixties with HIV.

The rearrangement joins TRBV2 to TRBJ2-4, with 11 bases matching TRBD1. Germline CDR1 SNHLY, CDR2 FYNNEI. Germline trimming cut 2 bases from V and 9 bases from J; bases unmatched to any gene: 12. The CDR3 loop spans 17 amino acids. The CDR3 sequence is CASSELGQGGITGIQYF. The CDR3, as DNA: TGTGCCAGCAGTGAATTGGGACAGGGGGGGATAACGGGCATTCAGTACTTC.

The chain is built from TRBV18 and TRBJ2-3, with D possibly called TRBD1 or TRBD2 (5 bases each). This CDR3 spans 14 amino acids. Germline values: CDR1 KGHSH, CDR2 LQKENI. V was pared by 6 bases and J by 6 bases, with 16 bases between. In nucleotides, the CDR3 is TGTGCCAGCTCGAGGGGCGGATCGGCCGATACGCAGTATTTT. This gives the protein CASSRGGSADTQYF. Variable domain in full (rest from reference TRBV18 and TRBJ2-3): NAGVMQNPRHLVRRRGQEARLRCSPMKGHSHVYWYRQLPEEGLKFMVYLQKENIIDESGMPKERFSAEFPKEGPSILRIQQVVRGDSAAYFCASSRGGSADTQYFGPGTRLTVL.

This clone was seen a single time. The chain employs TRBV7-8 and TRBJ1-2; D not resolved. The germline V gene encodes CDR1 SGHVS and CDR2 FQNEAQ. The CDR3 runs to 13 residues. V dropped 7 bases and J dropped 0 bases, with 9 bases sitting between them. CDR3 residues: CASTGSSNYGYTF. As DNA, the CDR3 is TGTGCCAGCACCGGCTCCTCTAACTATGGCTACACCTTC.

The genes are TRBV28 and TRBJ2-5, with 12 bases fitting TRBD2. The CDR3 is 16 residues long. Per germline, CDR1 MDHEN and CDR2 SYDVKM. Trimming cost V 1 base and J 5 bases; bases outside gene matches: 5. CDR3 protein: CASSLSLAGGRETQYF. CDR3 DNA: TGTGCCAGCAGTTTATCTCTAGCGGGAGGGCGGGAGACCCAGTACTTC.

The CDR3 coding sequence is TGTGCCAGCTCGGATGTTACCTACGAGCAGTACTTC. This translates into CASSDVTYEQYF. The chain is built from TRBV18 and TRBJ2-7; D gene unclear. CDR1 KGHSH and CDR2 LQKENI come from the germline V gene. Trimming pared 6 bases from V and 2 bases from J, leaving 8 bases between. CDR3 length: 12 residues.

This chain links TRBV19 with TRBJ2-7; D uncertain. Trimming took 6 bases from V and 6 from J, leaving 12 bases between them. The length of the CDR3 is 12 residues. Germline V gene data show CDR1 as LNHDA and CDR2 as SQIVND (reference sequence). The CDR3 DNA reads TGTGCCAGTAGCCTACTGGGTAGCGAGCAGTACTTC. This gives the protein CASSLLGSEQYF. The full variable domain, rest sourced from reference TRBV19 and TRBJ2-7, is DGGITQSPKYLFRKEGQNVTLSCEQNLNHDAMYWYRQDPGQGLRLIYYSQIVNDFQKGDIAEGYSVSREKKESFPLTVTSAQKNPTAFYLCASSLLGSEQYFGPGTRLTVT.

V and J are TRBV6-5 and TRBJ1-3; possible D gene TRBD1, 6 bases. This CDR3 spans 12 amino acids. V was shortened by 7 bases and J by 2 bases, with 6 bases between the two germline ends. Germline CDR1 and CDR2: MNHEY and SVGAGI. The CDR3 is CASKGAGNTIYF. As DNA, the CDR3 is TGTGCCAGCAAGGGGGCTGGAAACACCATATATTTT.

The J gene is TRBJ2-2, the V gene TRBV11-2, with D uncertain. Trimming removed 5 bases from V and 7 bases from J, with 8 bases in between. Germline V gene sequence: CDR1 SGHAT, CDR2 FQNNGV. This CDR3 has 12 residues. CDR3 in DNA: TGTGCCAGCAGCATGACTGGCGGGGAGCTGTTTTTT. The encoded protein is CASSMTGGELFF.

By its share, this clone is medium-sized. The rearrangement joins TRBV7-9 to TRBJ2-5; D gene uncertain. The CDR3 is 11 amino acids. Between the trimmed V and J ends, which lost 2 bases and 6 bases, there was a span of 4 bases. The germline V gene has CDR1 SEHNR and CDR2 FQNEAQ (reference sequence). The CDR3 bases are TGTGCCAGCAGCTTAAGGAAGACCCAGTACTTC. The encoded protein is CASSLRKTQYF.

The genes are TRBV7-9 and TRBJ2-1; the match to TRBD2 covers 13 bases. V dropped 5 bases and J dropped 8; count of bases not matched to a gene: 6. The CDR3 covers 15 residues. The germline V gene encodes CDR1 SEHNR and CDR2 FQNEAQ (reference sequence). CDR3 in amino acids: CASSQLAGGGDEQFF. DNA of the CDR3: TGTGCCAGCAGCCAACTAGCGGGAGGGGGAGATGAGCAGTTCTTC.

The chain is built from TRBV7-2 and TRBJ1-2; D may be TRBD1 (5 bases). CDR1 and CDR2 (germline): SGHTA, FQGNSA. With 7 bases removed from V and 0 bases from J, the gap between germline ends came to 12 bases. The CDR3 loop spans 14 amino acids. The CDR3 loop reads CASMPGPTNYGYTF. The CDR3 coding sequence is TGTGCCAGCATGCCGGGACCTACTAACTATGGCTACACCTTC.

The chain employs TRBV9 and TRBJ2-7, with 12 bases matching TRBD2. There are 14 residues in the CDR3. Germline V gene sequence: CDR1 SGDLS, CDR2 YYNGEE. J gave up 2 bases and V 3 bases, and 0 bases lay outside the gene matches. CDR3 DNA: TGTGCCAGCAGCGCTAGCGGGAGGGCCTACGAGCAGTACTTC. It specifies CASSASGRAYEQYF.

Worth noting for this clone: Compared with germline, one end of the junction differs, possibly owing to a read error. The V and J genes are TRBV7-7 and TRBJ2-3; the D gene could be TRBD1 or TRBD2 (5 bases each). Looked up from germline, CDR1 is SSHAT and CDR2 is FNYEAQ (reference sequence). The CDR3 extends over 15 amino acids. This CDR3 reads CASSVLNGATDTQYF. The CDR3 DNA reads TGTGCTAGCAGCGTTTTAAACGGGGCTACAGATACGCAGTATTTT.

The chain is built from TRBV6-1 and TRBJ1-5; D unresolved. The CDR3 is 11 residues long. Germline V gives CDR1 MNHNS, CDR2 SASEGT. Trimming stripped 6 bases from V and 6 bases from J, with 6 bases between. The CDR3 sequence: CASSPTQPQHF. The CDR3 DNA reads TGTGCCAGCAGCCCCACTCAGCCCCAGCATTTT.

The CDR3 loop is CASSQWGTNIQYF. For the CDR3, the DNA is TGCGCCAGCAGTCAATGGGGGACGAACATTCAGTACTTC. The chain carries TRBV23-1 and TRBJ2-4; D is perhaps TRBD1 or TRBD2 (5 bases each). TRBV23-1 is known as an ORF, though its function is uncertain. Trimming removed 1 base at V and 7 bases at J, with 8 bases between. The CDR3 consists of 13 residues.

V and J are TRBV18 and TRBJ2-3; D is undetermined. The germline V gene has CDR1 KGHSH and CDR2 LQKENI. The CDR3 runs to 13 residues. The V and J ends lost 3 bases and 0 bases respectively, with 4 bases between them. In nucleotides, the CDR3 is TGTGCCAGCTCACCCTCTAGCACAGATACGCAGTATTTT. Amino acids: CASSPSSTDTQYF.

The chain has TRBV5-4 and TRBJ2-5; D is unresolved. V was trimmed by 5 bases and J by 1 base, leaving 9 bases between them. Germline CDR1 SGHNT, CDR2 YYREEE (reference sequence). This CDR3 is 13 amino acids long. CDR3 DNA sequence: TGTGCCAGCAGGAGACACATCCAAGAGACCCAGTACTTC. This gives the protein CASRRHIQETQYF.

The chain employs TRBV9 and TRBJ2-5, with unresolved D. Germline V gene sequence: CDR1 SGDLS, CDR2 YYNGEE. CDR3 length: 16 amino acids. V was cut by 0 bases and J by 4 bases, with 16 bases left in between. DNA for the CDR3: TGTGCCAGCAGCGTAGGGTTTGGTGGGAATCGAGAGACCCAGTACTTC. Amino acids: CASSVGFGGNRETQYF. The full variable domain, rest sourced from reference TRBV9 and TRBJ2-5, is DSGVTQTPKHLITATGQRVTLRCSPRSGDLSVYWYQQSLDQGLQFLIQYYNGEERAKGNILERFSAQQFPDLHSELNLSSLELGDSALYFCASSVGFGGNRETQYFGPGTRLLVL.

The V gene is TRBV11-3, the J gene TRBJ2-7; tentatively, D is TRBD2 (5 bases). There are 15 residues in the CDR3. Per germline, CDR1 SGHNT and CDR2 YENEEA. Trimming shortened V by 1 base and J by 4 bases, and 14 bases separated the two germline ends. CDR3 DNA sequence: TGTGCCAGCAGCTTAGGTAGCGAACCTCCATACGAGCAGTACTTC. Translation: CASSLGSEPPYEQYF.

The chain joins TRBV7-2 to TRBJ2-3; 9 bases fit TRBD1. The trim removed 4 bases at V and 6 bases at J, leaving 5 bases unmatched. CDR3 length equals 14 residues. From germline, CDR1 is SGHTA and CDR2 FQGNSA. The CDR3, as DNA: TGTGCCAGCAGCTGGGGACAGGGTTATGATACGCAGTATTTT. Amino acids: CASSWGQGYDTQYF.

V gene TRBV5-4 combines with J gene TRBJ2-3, with 7 bases identical to TRBD1. Germline trimming cut 3 bases from V and 4 bases from J; bases unmatched to any gene: 2. Germline assignment: CDR1 SGHNT and CDR2 YYREEE (reference sequence). The length of the CDR3 is 13 residues. The CDR3 region has the DNA TGTGCCAGCAGCTACACAGGGGCAGATACGCAGTATTTT. It is translated as CASSYTGADTQYF.